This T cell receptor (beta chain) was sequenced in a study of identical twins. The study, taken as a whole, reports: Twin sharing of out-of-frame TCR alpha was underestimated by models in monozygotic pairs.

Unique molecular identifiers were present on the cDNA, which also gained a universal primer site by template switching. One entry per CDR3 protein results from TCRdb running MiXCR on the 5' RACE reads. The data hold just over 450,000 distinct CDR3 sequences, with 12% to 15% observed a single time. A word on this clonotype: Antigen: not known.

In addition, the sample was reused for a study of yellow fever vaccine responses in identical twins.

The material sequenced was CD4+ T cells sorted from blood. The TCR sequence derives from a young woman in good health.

CDR3 sequence: CSARDRSFPEAFF. Here the CDR3 DNA reads TGCAGTGCTAGAGATCGGTCCTTCCCTGAAGCTTTCTTT. The chain uses TRBV20-1 and TRBJ1-1; D is unclear. The CDR3 loop spans 13 amino acids. Trimming pared 0 bases from V and 6 bases from J, leaving 11 bases between. Per the germline V gene, CDR1 is DFQATT and CDR2 is SNEGSKA (reference sequence).